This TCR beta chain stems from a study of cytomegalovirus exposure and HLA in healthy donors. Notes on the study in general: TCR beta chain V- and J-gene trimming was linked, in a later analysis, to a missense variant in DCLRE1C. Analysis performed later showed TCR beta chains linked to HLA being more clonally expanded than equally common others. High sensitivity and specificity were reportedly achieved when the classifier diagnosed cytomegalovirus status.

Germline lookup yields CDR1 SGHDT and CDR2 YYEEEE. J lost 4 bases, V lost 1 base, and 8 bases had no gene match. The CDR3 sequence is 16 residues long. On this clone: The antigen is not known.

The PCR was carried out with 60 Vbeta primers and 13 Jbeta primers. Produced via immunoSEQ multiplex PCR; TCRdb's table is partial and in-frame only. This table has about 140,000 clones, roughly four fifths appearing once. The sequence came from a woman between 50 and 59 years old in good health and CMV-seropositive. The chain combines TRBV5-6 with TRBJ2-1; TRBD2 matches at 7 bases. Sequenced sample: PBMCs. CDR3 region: CASSLSYSSGYNEQFF. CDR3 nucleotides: TGTGCCAGCAGCTTGTCGTATTCTAGCGGATACAATGAGCAGTTCTTC.